This TCR beta chain was documented in a study of human T cells and chemical hapten exposure. Study overall: Enrolled patients were predominantly female and had alopecia areata, totalis or universalis.

Time point meaning: patch test 3, about 24 weeks after DPC sensitization. As to treatment: therapeutic diphenylcyclopropenone sensitization with weekly scalp DPC. Researchers extracted total RNA from unfractionated whole blood. The library attached unique molecular identifiers to individual cDNA molecules. Authors' methods: A typical sample had some 96,000 TCRs, with 23,224 to 690,600 overall. Each CDR3 protein is one row after TCRdb ran MiXCR on the RACE reads. TCRdb, rather than the study authors, made the V and J calls. The sample lists over 150,000 distinct CDR3 sequences, roughly 26% occurring once. The V and J ends lost 4 bases and 6 bases respectively, with 8 bases between them. CDR3 size: 11 residues. The germline V gene encodes CDR1 SGHRS and CDR2 YFSETQ. This clonotype was picked up a small number of times.

This chain uses TRBV5-1 with TRBJ2-7, with D perhaps matching TRBD2 (5 bases). The sequencing used whole blood, collected in connection with sensitization to the hapten diphenylcyclopropenone (DPC). This receptor was taken from a woman between 18 and 29 years old with alopecia areata. Some clones in this sample may be carry-over from other donors' samples. CDR3 sequence: CASSARGEQYF. The CDR3 coding sequence is TGCGCCAGCAGCGCCCGGGGCGAGCAGTACTTC.